This T cell receptor (gamma chain) was sequenced in a study of Vδ1+ human thymocytes. Notes on the study in general: TRG sequences recurred across donors, whereas TRD sequences stayed essentially private. Despite high sort purity, roughly 20% of thymic T cell receptor delta sequences were Vdelta2. Thymic TRG and TRD repertoires appeared highly polyclonal, with Gaussian CDR3 length distributions. Unexpected Vdelta2 sequences could cause misinterpretation of bulk repertoire data.

Extracted RNA was reverse transcribed into cDNA. Multiplex PCR used pooled V-gene forward primers and a constant-region reverse primer to amplify CDR3s. TCRdb reanalysed the multiplex PCR reads via CATT. The table has approximately 25,000 gamma-chain clones, around 18% seen once; the top ten hold about 1.9%. Thymocytes were sorted as CD3+ TCRVdelta1+ TCRVdelta2- after alphabeta T cell depletion. There are a few counts of this clone. Its target is not known. This CDR3 contains 13 residues. Germline loops: CDR1 EGSTGY, CDR2 YDSYTSSV. V was pared by 2 bases and J by 9 bases, with 6 bases of the junction left unmatched.

This sequence joins TRGV4 and TRGJP1. Sequencing input: Vdelta1+ gamma-delta thymocytes from the thymus. The subset was: FACS-sorted CD3+ TCRalphabeta- TCRVdelta1+ TCRVdelta2- thymocytes. The TCR sequence derives from a boy younger than two who had congenital heart surgery. CDR3 sequence: CATWDDPRWFKIF. The CDR3 DNA reads as TGTGCCACCTGGGATGACCCTCGTTGGTTCAAGATATTT.